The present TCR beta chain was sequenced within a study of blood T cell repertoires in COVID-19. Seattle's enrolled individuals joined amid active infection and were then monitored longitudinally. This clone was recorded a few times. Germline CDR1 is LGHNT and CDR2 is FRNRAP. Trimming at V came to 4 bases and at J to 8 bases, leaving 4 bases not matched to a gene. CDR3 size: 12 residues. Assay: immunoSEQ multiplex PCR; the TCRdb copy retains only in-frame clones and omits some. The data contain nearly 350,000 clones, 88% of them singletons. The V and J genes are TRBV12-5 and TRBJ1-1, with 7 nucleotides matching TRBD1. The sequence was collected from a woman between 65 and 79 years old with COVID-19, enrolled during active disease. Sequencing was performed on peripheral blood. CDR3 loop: CASGYRQGEAFF. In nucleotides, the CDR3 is TGTGCTAGTGGTTACCGACAGGGAGAAGCTTTCTTT.